The rows below give T cell receptor beta chains drawn from one sample of a study of blood T cell repertoires in COVID-19. Measured with immunoSEQ multiplex PCR; TCRdb has only the in-frame clones, and not every one. This sample yields some 250,000 clones, of which approximately 78% are seen a single time; 9.5% to 15% belongs to the top ten. The sample consisted of peripheral blood. The source of these receptors is a woman aged 55-70 years with active or convalescent COVID-19. Both conserved end residues are part of each CDR3. Each record gives: V gene, J gene, D gene, clone size, CDR3 DNA, CDR3 protein. A D gene is named only where the DNA matches it firmly. Clone size is not always given. Where it is, it says once, few, many or a class for expanded clones.

>TRBV30|TRBJ1-6|-|-
TGTGCCTGGACTCGAGGCGGGGGCTCCTATAATTCACCCCTCCACTTT
CAWTRGGGSYNSPLHF
>TRBV3-1/TRBV3-2|TRBJ2-3|TRBD2|-
TGTGCCAGCAGCCAAGAGACGGGGACTAGCGGGGGGTTAATATGGACAGATACGCAGTATTTT
CASSQETGTSGGLIWTDTQYF
>TRBV19|TRBJ2-1|TRBD2|-
TGTGCCAGTAGGCGGGGGGTCTACAATGAGCAGTTCTTC
CASRRGVYNEQFF
>TRBV7-7|TRBJ2-3|TRBD1|-
TGTGCTAGCAGCTTAGGGACAGGGGCTACAGATACGCAGTATTTT
CASSLGTGATDTQYF
>TRBV7-8|TRBJ2-1|-|-
TGTGCCAGCAGCTTAGGTTCGGGCCTAGCTTATGAGCAGTTCTTC
CASSLGSGLAYEQFF
>TRBV6-2/TRBV6-3|TRBJ2-3|-|-
TGTGCCAGCAGCCCATCTAACACAGATACGCAGTATTTT
CASSPSNTDTQYF
>TRBV19|TRBJ1-2|-|-
TGTGCCAGTAGTACGATACTCGGCAGGGTAAACTATGGCTACACCTTC
CASSTILGRVNYGYTF
>TRBV19|TRBJ1-3|-|-
TGTGCCAGTAGTATAATAGCTTCCCGTGGAGGACTCTCTGGAAACACCATATATTTT
CASSIIASRGGLSGNTIYF
>TRBV5-1|TRBJ1-1|-|-
TGCGCCAGCAGCAGCGGACAGATGAACACTGAAGCTTTCTTT
CASSSGQMNTEAFF
>TRBV5-1|TRBJ2-2|TRBD2|-
TGCGCCAGCAGCCCAGGATGGACTAGTGGTACCGGGGAGCTGTTTTTT
CASSPGWTSGTGELFF
>TRBV20-1|TRBJ2-5|-|-
TGCAGTGCTAGGGCAGAGACCCAGTACTTC
CSARAETQYF
>TRBV6-5|TRBJ1-2|TRBD1|-
TGTGCCAGCCGTCTCGGGACAGGGGCCGGCTACACCTTC
CASRLGTGAGYTF
>TRBV20-1|TRBJ2-5|TRBD2|-
TGCAGTGCTAGTCACCGGACTAGCGGACAAGAGACCCAGTACTTC
CSASHRTSGQETQYF
>TRBV6-2/TRBV6-3|TRBJ2-7|TRBD1|few
TGTGCCAGCAGTTACTTTTGGGACAGGACCTACGAGCAGTACTTC
CASSYFWDRTYEQYF
>TRBV14|TRBJ2-7|TRBD1|-
TGTGCCAGCAGCCAAGATCTGGGACAGGGGGCGTTCGGGGGCTACGAGCAGTACTTC
CASSQDLGQGAFGGYEQYF
>TRBV24-1|TRBJ2-3|TRBD1|-
TGTGCCACCAGTGATCCTCGGGACAGGGGGCGGAAAGATACGCAGTATTTT
CATSDPRDRGRKDTQYF
>TRBV10-1|TRBJ1-1|-|few
TGCGCCAGCAGCGAAAACAGGGTGAACACTGAAGCTTTCTTT
CASSENRVNTEAFF
>TRBV5-1|TRBJ1-1|TRBD1|few
TGCGCCAGCAGGACGACAGGGTCGAACACTGAAGCTTTCTTT
CASRTTGSNTEAFF
>TRBV7-2|TRBJ1-2|TRBD1|few
TGTGCCAGCAGCTTAGGGGACAGGGGCATCTATGGCTACACCTTC
CASSLGDRGIYGYTF
>TRBV19|TRBJ2-5|-|-
TGTGCCAGTAGTAGCCAGGGGTCGGAGACCCAGTACTTC
CASSSQGSETQYF
>TRBV19|TRBJ1-1|TRBD1|-
TGTGCCAGTAGACCCGGGGACAGGGGGCTGACTGAAGCTTTCTTT
CASRPGDRGLTEAFF
>TRBV14|TRBJ1-1|TRBD1|-
TGTGCCAGCAGCCAAGACCGCAGGGGGTTGAAACTCTACACTGAAGCTTTCTTT
CASSQDRRGLKLYTEAFF
>TRBV5-6|TRBJ2-1|TRBD2|-
TGTGCCAGCAGCTTTCTTAGCGGGGGGGCCGGTGAGCAGTTCTTC
CASSFLSGGAGEQFF
>TRBV9|TRBJ2-7|TRBD1|-
TGTGCCAGCAGCCCCCGGACAGGGGTTGATTCCTACGAGCAGTACTTC
CASSPRTGVDSYEQYF
>TRBV4-3|TRBJ1-2|TRBD1|-
TGCGCCAGCAGCCAAGAGACAGGGTTCGTTGCTGGCTACACCTTC
CASSQETGFVAGYTF
>TRBV11-1|TRBJ1-2|-|-
TGTGCCAGCAGCTCACAGGGAATTGATGGCTACACCTTC
CASSSQGIDGYTF
>TRBV5-4|TRBJ1-2|TRBD1|-
TGTGCCAGCAGCATACCAGGGGGAGCTAACTATGGCTACACCTTC
CASSIPGGANYGYTF
>TRBV18|TRBJ2-5|-|-
TGTGCCAGCTCACCGAGACAGCCCGGCGAGACCCAGTACTTC
CASSPRQPGETQYF
>TRBV4-1|TRBJ2-5|TRBD2|-
TGCGCCAGCAGCCGCACGCCCCCGGGACTAGCGGTACAAGAGACCCAGTACTTC
CASSRTPPGLAVQETQYF
>TRBV7-6|TRBJ2-2|-|-
TGTGCCAGCAGCTTAGCGGGGGGGCCCGACGGGGAGCTGTTTTTT
CASSLAGGPDGELFF
>TRBV7-2|TRBJ2-1|-|-
TGTGCCAGCAGCTTAGACAGTTCCCCTTACAATGAGCAGTTCTTC
CASSLDSSPYNEQFF
>TRBV7-9|TRBJ1-4|TRBD1|few
TGTGCCAGTGATCCGGGACAGGGATTAAAACTGTTTTTT
CASDPGQGLKLFF
>TRBV6-2/TRBV6-3|TRBJ1-5|-|-
TGTGCCAGCAGCCAACAGGGACCGGGCAATCAGCCCCAGCATTTT
CASSQQGPGNQPQHF
>TRBV7-2|TRBJ2-4|-|-
TGTGCCAGCAGCTTAGGCGCTGGGGGCCCAGCTTCAAACATTCAGTACTTC
CASSLGAGGPASNIQYF
>TRBV7-2|TRBJ1-5|TRBD1|few
TGTGCCAGCAGCACGGGACAGGGGATAAGGCAGCCCCAGCATTTT
CASSTGQGIRQPQHF
>TRBV15|TRBJ2-1|-|-
TGTGCCACCAGCAGAGTAGGGGGGGGCTATGAGCAGTTCTTC
CATSRVGGGYEQFF
>TRBV11-3|TRBJ1-1|-|-
TGTGCCAGCAGCCCCAGGGGACGGACTGAAGCTTTCTTT
CASSPRGRTEAFF
>TRBV6-1|TRBJ1-4|TRBD1|-
TGTGCCAGCAGTGAAAAGGCGCGGGACAGGAATGAAAAACTGTTTTTT
CASSEKARDRNEKLFF
>TRBV4-1|TRBJ2-3|TRBD2|many
TGCGCCAGCAGCCGTACTAGCGGGGTTACAGATACGCAGTATTTT
CASSRTSGVTDTQYF
>TRBV7-2|TRBJ1-5|-|-
TGTGCCAGCGGCAAATATAGCAATCAGCCCCAGCATTTT
CASGKYSNQPQHF
>TRBV12-3/TRBV12-4|TRBJ1-6|-|-
TGTGCCAGCAGTTCGCTAGGGAGGAAGGCCCTCCACTTT
CASSSLGRKALHF
>TRBV4-1|TRBJ1-3|-|-
TGCGCCAGCAGCCAAGATGCGAGGCCTACTCGCTCTGGAAACACCATATATTTT
CASSQDARPTRSGNTIYF
>TRBV6-5|TRBJ1-5|TRBD1|-
TGTGCCAGCAGTAATACAGGGGGTAATCAGCCCCAGCATTTT
CASSNTGGNQPQHF
>TRBV27|TRBJ1-1|-|-
TGTGCCAGCAGTTTAGTAAGGGGGGGCATGAACACTGAAGCTTTCTTT
CASSLVRGGMNTEAFF
>TRBV7-9|TRBJ2-3|TRBD2|-
TGTGCCAGCAGCCGGGGGGGGGCCCCACGCACAGATACGCAGTATTTT
CASSRGGAPRTDTQYF
>TRBV7-6|TRBJ1-4|TRBD1|-
TGTGCCAGCAGCTACCGAGGCTCCGGGACAGGGAATGAAAAACTGTTTTTT
CASSYRGSGTGNEKLFF
>TRBV11-2|TRBJ2-1|-|-
TGTGCCAGCAGCTTAGTATCGTACAGCCCATTCTCCTACAATGAGCAGTTCTTC
CASSLVSYSPFSYNEQFF
>TRBV12-5|TRBJ2-7|-|-
TGTGCTAGTGGTGTCGGGAGATCCTACGAGCAGTACTTC
CASGVGRSYEQYF
>TRBV12-3/TRBV12-4|TRBJ1-4|-|-
TGTGCCAGCAGTGGACAGTGGGAAAAACTGTTTTTT
CASSGQWEKLFF
>TRBV19|TRBJ2-3|TRBD1|-
TGTGCCAGCACTAGACAGGGGACACGGGGAACGGATACGCAGTATTTT
CASTRQGTRGTDTQYF
>TRBV6-5|TRBJ1-1|-|-
TGTGCCAGCTCCTGGGGGGTTTCGGGTACTGAAGCTTTCTTT
CASSWGVSGTEAFF
>TRBV6-5|TRBJ1-5|TRBD1|many
TGTGCCAGCAGTTCGGGACAGCGATATCAGCCCCAGCATTTT
CASSSGQRYQPQHF
>TRBV6-5|TRBJ1-6|TRBD1|once
TGTGCCAGCAAATATGACAGGGGTAATTCACCCCTCCACTTT
CASKYDRGNSPLHF
>TRBV2|TRBJ1-2|-|many
TGTGCCAGCAGCCAGGGATTGGACTATGGCTACACCTTC
CASSQGLDYGYTF